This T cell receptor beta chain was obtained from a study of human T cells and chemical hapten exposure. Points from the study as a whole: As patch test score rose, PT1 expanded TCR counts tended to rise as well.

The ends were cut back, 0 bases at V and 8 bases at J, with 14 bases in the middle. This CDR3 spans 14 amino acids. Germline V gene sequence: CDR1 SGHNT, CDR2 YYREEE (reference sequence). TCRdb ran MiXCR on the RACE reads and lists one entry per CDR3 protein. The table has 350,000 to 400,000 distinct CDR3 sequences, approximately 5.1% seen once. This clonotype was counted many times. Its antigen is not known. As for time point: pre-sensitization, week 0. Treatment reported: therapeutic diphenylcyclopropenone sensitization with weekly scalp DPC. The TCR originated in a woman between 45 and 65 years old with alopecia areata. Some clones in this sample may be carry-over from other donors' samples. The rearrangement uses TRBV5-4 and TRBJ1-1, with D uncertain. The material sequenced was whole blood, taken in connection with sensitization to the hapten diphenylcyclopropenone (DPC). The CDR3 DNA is TGTGCCAGCAGCTTGGGTCTTGGGTCCCCCGAAGCTTTCTTT. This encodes CASSLGLGSPEAFF.